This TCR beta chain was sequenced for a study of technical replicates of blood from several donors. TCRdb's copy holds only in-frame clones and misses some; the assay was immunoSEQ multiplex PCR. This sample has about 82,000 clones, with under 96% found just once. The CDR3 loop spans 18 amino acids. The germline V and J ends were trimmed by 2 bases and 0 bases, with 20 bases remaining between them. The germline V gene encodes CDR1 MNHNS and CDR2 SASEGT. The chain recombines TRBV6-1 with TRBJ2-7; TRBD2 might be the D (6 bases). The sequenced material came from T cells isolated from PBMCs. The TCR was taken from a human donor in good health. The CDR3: CASSEFTSRELSSYEQYF. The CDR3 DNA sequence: TGTGCCAGCAGTGAATTTACTAGTCGGGAGTTGAGCTCCTACGAGCAGTACTTC.